The next 20 T cell receptor beta chains were all read from a single sample in a study of cytomegalovirus exposure and HLA in healthy donors. Vbeta (60) and Jbeta (13) primers were used in the PCR. The method was immunoSEQ multiplex PCR; TCRdb's version includes in-frame clones alone and lacks a portion of them. Of about 120,000 clones in the sample, just under 75% were seen once. What was sequenced was PBMCs. These receptors originate from a human donor in good health.

This clone occurred a few times. The J gene is TRBJ1-5, the V gene TRBV19, with D perhaps TRBD1 (5 bases). The CDR3 runs to 15 residues. V lost 7 bases and J lost 1, with 14 bases in between. Germline loops: CDR1 LNHDA, CDR2 SQIVND (reference sequence). CDR3 amino acids: CASKGQAGSNQPQHF. The CDR3 DNA reads TGTGCCAGTAAGGGGCAGGCTGGGAGCAATCAGCCCCAGCATTTT.

Only one count was recorded for this clone. The rearrangement links TRBV6-6 to TRBJ2-1; 10 nucleotides agree with TRBD2. The germline gives CDR1 MNHNY, CDR2 SVGAGI (reference sequence). The CDR3 loop spans 15 amino acids. Trimming took 6 bases from V and 4 from J; bases not matched to a gene: 6. The DNA for the CDR3 is TGTGCCAGCAGGCGAGGACTAGCGGATTACAATGAGCAGTTCTTC. This sequence encodes CASRRGLADYNEQFF.

The CDR3 DNA reads TGTGCCAGCAGTGTAAAACTAGGAGTGAACACAGATACGCAGTATTTT. As protein: CASSVKLGVNTDTQYF. This chain joins TRBV6-1 and TRBJ2-3; maybe TRBD2 (5 bases). The CDR3 runs to 16 residues. CDR1 MNHNS and CDR2 SASEGT come from the germline V gene. Trimming cost V 4 bases and J 2 bases, with 16 bases left between them.

This sequence joins TRBV6-1 and TRBJ2-2; 9 positions agree with TRBD2. Per germline, CDR1 MNHNS and CDR2 SASEGT. The CDR3 runs 15 residues. With V trimmed by 2 bases and J by 8 bases, 6 bases remained unmatched. The CDR3 region is CASSESLSGRGELFF. The CDR3 DNA is TGTGCCAGCAGTGAATCCCTTAGCGGGAGAGGGGAGCTGTTTTTT.

The table lists this clone with a count of one. The chain recombines TRBV2 with TRBJ2-2; 8 bases are shared with TRBD1. The V gene's germline CDR1 is SNHLY and CDR2 FYNNEI. CDR3 length: 17 amino acids. Losses at the gene ends were 7 bases for V and 4 bases for J; bases not matched to a gene: 14. The CDR3 DNA reads as TGTGCCAGCAACGAGCAGGGGGCAGGGTTTAGCACCGGGGAGCTGTTTTTT. It translates to CASNEQGAGFSTGELFF. The full variable domain, completed using reference TRBV2 and TRBJ2-2, is EPEVTQTPSHQVTQMGQEVILRCVPISNHLYFYWYRQILGQKVEFLVSFYNNEISEKSEIFDDQFSVERPDGSNFTLKIRSTKLEDSAMYFCASNEQGAGFSTGELFFGEGSRLTVL.

The chain joins TRBV7-2 to TRBJ1-3, with a weak D call TRBD1 (5 bases). Germline CDR1 SGHTA, CDR2 FQGNSA. V was shortened by 3 bases and J by 9 bases, with 9 bases between the two germline ends. The CDR3 consists of 12 residues. The CDR3 spells CASSLDMGTIYF. The CDR3 DNA reads as TGTGCCAGCAGCTTGGACATGGGCACCATATATTTT.

This chain uses TRBV30 with TRBJ2-7; tentatively, D is TRBD1 (6 bases). Trimming took off 3 bases at V and 2 bases at J, with 11 bases between the two ends. In germline, CDR1 is GTSNPN, CDR2 SVGIG (reference sequence). This CDR3 is 13 amino acids long. The CDR3 DNA reads as TGTGCCTGGAGGACAGGACTTACCTACGAGCAGTACTTC. This translates into CAWRTGLTYEQYF.

This clone was counted a single time. The genes are TRBV28 and TRBJ2-7, with 10 nucleotides matching TRBD2. Germline V lookup: CDR1 MDHEN, CDR2 SYDVKM. Losses at the gene ends were 10 bases for V and 2 bases for J; bases not matched to a gene: 5. CDR3 length: 13 amino acids. CDR3 protein: CATTSGVTYEQYF. The CDR3 DNA reads as TGTGCCACAACTAGCGGGGTTACCTACGAGCAGTACTTC.

The chain joins TRBV4-3 to TRBJ2-3, with D tentatively TRBD2 (5 bases). The length of the CDR3 is 18 residues. V lost 0 bases and J lost 1, with 17 bases in between. CDR1 is LGHNA and CDR2 is YSLEER in the germline V gene. The CDR3 protein is CASSQESSGLHRTDTQYF. CDR3 sequence (DNA): TGCGCCAGCAGCCAAGAAAGTTCGGGGTTACACCGCACAGATACGCAGTATTTT.

Note on this clone: The junction departs from the called germline gene at one end, perhaps through a read error. The rearrangement links TRBV29-1 to TRBJ2-2, with TRBD1 matching over 10 bases. The CDR3 extends over 14 amino acids. Germline loops: CDR1 SQVTM, CDR2 ANQGSEA. Here the CDR3 DNA reads TGCAGCGTGGAAGACAGGGGGCGTAACGGGGAGCTGTTTTTT. This encodes CSVEDRGRNGELFF.

The chain has TRBV5-4 and TRBJ2-5; D is unresolved. Trimming removed 3 bases at V and 1 base at J, with 7 bases between. The CDR3 totals 13 residues. Per germline, CDR1 SGHNT and CDR2 YYREEE (reference sequence). CDR3 sequence reads: CASSSTTQETQYF. In nucleotides, the CDR3 is TGTGCCAGCAGCTCGACAACCCAAGAGACCCAGTACTTC.

The chain combines TRBV6-6 with TRBJ2-3, with D hard to call. V lost 2 bases and J lost 1, with 10 bases in between. Germline CDR1 is MNHNY and CDR2 is SVGAGI (reference sequence). There are 15 residues in the CDR3. CDR3 protein: CASSYGQSRTDTQYF. In nucleotides, the CDR3 is TGTGCCAGCAGTTACGGGCAGAGTCGCACAGATACGCAGTATTTT.

Details on this clone: This sample includes further DNA sequences coding for the same CDR3. The V and J genes are TRBV6-1 and TRBJ2-2; 10 bases line up with TRBD1. CDR3 length: 14 amino acids. The junction had 2 bases not matched to a gene; V was cut back by 6 bases and J by 4 bases. Germline V gives CDR1 MNHNS, CDR2 SASEGT. The DNA for the CDR3 is TGTGCCAGCAGAAGGACAGGGGGCACCGGGGAGCTGTTTTTT. This encodes CASRRTGGTGELFF.

This chain connects TRBV4-2 to TRBJ2-1, with 10 bases fitting TRBD2. The germline V gene has CDR1 LGHNA and CDR2 YNFKEQ. The CDR3 is 17 residues long. The V segment lost 2 bases and the J segment 1 base; nucleotides outside the gene matches: 5. CDR3 sequence reads: CASSQLSGGISYNEQFF. The CDR3 bases are TGTGCCAGCAGCCAACTTAGCGGGGGGATATCCTACAATGAGCAGTTCTTC.

In its sample, this clone was seen once. The chain carries TRBV4-2 and TRBJ1-2; 7 bases agree with TRBD1. The CDR3 covers 16 residues. V shed 0 bases, J shed 7 bases, and the junction held 11 bases outside the gene matches. Germline-derived CDR1 and CDR2 are LGHNA and YNFKEQ. This CDR3 reads CASSQEFKGAEFGYTF. The CDR3 DNA reads as TGTGCCAGCAGCCAAGAATTCAAGGGGGCAGAGTTTGGCTACACCTTC.

The V call is TRBV7-9, the J call TRBJ2-7, with TRBD1 matching 7 bases. Per the germline V gene, CDR1 is SEHNR and CDR2 is FQNEAQ (reference sequence). CDR3 length equals 15 residues. The V segment lost 0 bases and the J segment 1 base; nucleotides outside the gene matches: 3. The CDR3 spells CASSLASTGSYEQYF. The DNA of the CDR3 is TGTGCCAGCAGCTTAGCCTCGACAGGGTCCTACGAGCAGTACTTC.

The chain carries TRBV27 and TRBJ2-7; 9 nucleotides agree with TRBD1. V trimming: 0 bases; J trimming: 6 bases; junction bases outside the gene matches: 9. CDR3 length equals 16 residues. The V gene's germline CDR1 is MNHEY and CDR2 SMNVEV (reference sequence). CDR3 DNA: TGTGCCAGCAGTTTATCACCAATCACGACAGGGGGCGAGCAGTACTTC. Translation gives CASSLSPITTGGEQYF.

The chain is built from TRBV19 and TRBJ1-5; 9 nucleotides match TRBD1. Germline CDR1 is LNHDA and CDR2 is SQIVND (reference sequence). The CDR3 has 16 residues. The J segment lost 5 bases and the V segment lost 3 bases, leaving 8 bases of the junction unmatched. The CDR3: CASSIGRDRADQPQHF. The CDR3 DNA is TGTGCCAGTAGTATTGGGAGGGACAGGGCGGATCAGCCCCAGCATTTT.

The chain recombines TRBV28 with TRBJ2-7, with TRBD2 identical over 8 bases. CDR3 length: 16 amino acids. Germline-derived CDR1 and CDR2 are MDHEN and SYDVKM. The junction had 15 bases not matched to a gene; V was cut back by 2 bases and J by 9 bases. This CDR3 is CASSLRGSGGYEVQYF. CDR3 nucleotides: TGTGCCAGCAGTTTAAGAGGCTCGGGAGGGTACGAGGTGCAGTACTTC.

This chain uses TRBV15 with TRBJ1-3, with no clear D. Trimming removed 2 bases at V and 0 bases at J, with 14 bases between. The CDR3 contains 17 residues. Germline CDR1 reads LNHNV; CDR2 reads YYDKDF (reference sequence). As DNA, the CDR3 is TGTGCCACCAGCAGACCCCTATCGCCATCCTCTGGAAACACCATATATTTT. Translating gives CATSRPLSPSSGNTIYF.